Below are 9 T cell receptor beta chains sequenced from a single sample in a study of monozygotic twins with inflammatory bowel disease. One entry per CDR3 protein, without DNA, is what TCRdb gives after re-calling the 5' RACE reads. Recorded for this sample: around 47,000 distinct CDR3 sequences. Specimen: blood. The origin of the receptors is a human donor with ulcerative colitis or Crohn's disease, or a healthy co-twin of an affected twin (not recorded which).

J is TRBJ2-3 and V is TRBV4-3; TCRdb's D gene call, TRBD2, goes unchecked for lack of DNA. CDR1 is LGHNA and CDR2 is YSLEER in the germline V gene. The CDR3 sequence is 16 residues long. CDR3: CASSQDLASGGDTQYF.

The genes are TRBV7-8 and TRBJ2-3. The CDR3 has 14 residues. Looked up from germline, CDR1 is SGHVS and CDR2 is FQNEAQ. CDR3 loop: CASSLSTSGDTQYF. The entire variable domain, with the rest obtained from reference TRBV7-8 and TRBJ2-3, is as follows: GAGVSQSPRYKVAKRGQDVALRCDPISGHVSLFWYQQALGQGPEFLTYFQNEAQLDKSGLPSDRFFAERPEGSVSTLKIQRTQQEDSAVYLCASSLSTSGDTQYFGPGTRLTVL.

The V gene is TRBV12-3 or TRBV12-4, the J gene TRBJ1-1; TCRdb designates TRBD1, a call that cannot be tested without DNA. The CDR3 loop spans 16 amino acids. The chain's CDR3 is CASSSGTGSMNTEAFF.

The chain couples TRBV7-9 to TRBJ2-7; TCRdb gives TRBD2 as the D gene, but with no DNA this cannot be confirmed. Germline V lookup: CDR1 SEHNR, CDR2 FQNEAQ (reference sequence). The CDR3 consists of 17 residues. This CDR3 reads CASTYGSTSGRAYEQYF.

The genes are TRBV7-3 and TRBJ2-1; TCRdb lists TRBD2, though no DNA is available to test this call. The CDR3 is 15 amino acids. Germline loops: CDR1 SGHTA, CDR2 FQGTGA. The CDR3 reads CASSSEGLDGNEQFF.

This chain's CDR3 is CASSQVLGNEQFF. The genes are TRBV3-1 and TRBJ2-1. Germline-derived CDR1 and CDR2 are LGHDT and YNNKEL (reference sequence). The CDR3 length is 13 residues.

The V gene is TRBV30, the J gene TRBJ1-5; TCRdb selects TRBD1, and the lack of DNA leaves this call unchecked. The CDR3 length is 13 residues. CDR1 GTSNPN and CDR2 SVGIG come from the germline V gene (reference sequence). This CDR3 reads CAYRGQGNQPQHF. Combining the CDR3 with reference TRBV30 and TRBJ1-5 gives the whole variable domain SQTIHQWPATLVQPVGSPLSLECTVEGTSNPNLYWYRQAAGRGLQLLFYSVGIGQISSEVPQNLSASRPQDRQFILSSKKLLLSDSGFYLCAYRGQGNQPQHFGDGTRLSIL.

This CDR3 is CASSPDRGLNQPQHF. The J gene is TRBJ1-5, the V gene TRBV7-2; absent DNA, TCRdb's TRBD1 call cannot be checked. Germline CDR1 SGHTA, CDR2 FQGNSA. This CDR3 is 15 amino acids long.

The V gene is TRBV25-1, the J gene TRBJ2-1; TCRdb selects TRBD2, and the lack of DNA leaves this call unchecked. CDR3 length equals 16 residues. The germline V gene encodes CDR1 MGHDK and CDR2 SYGVNS. CDR3 sequence reads: CASTPSGGGPFNEQFF.